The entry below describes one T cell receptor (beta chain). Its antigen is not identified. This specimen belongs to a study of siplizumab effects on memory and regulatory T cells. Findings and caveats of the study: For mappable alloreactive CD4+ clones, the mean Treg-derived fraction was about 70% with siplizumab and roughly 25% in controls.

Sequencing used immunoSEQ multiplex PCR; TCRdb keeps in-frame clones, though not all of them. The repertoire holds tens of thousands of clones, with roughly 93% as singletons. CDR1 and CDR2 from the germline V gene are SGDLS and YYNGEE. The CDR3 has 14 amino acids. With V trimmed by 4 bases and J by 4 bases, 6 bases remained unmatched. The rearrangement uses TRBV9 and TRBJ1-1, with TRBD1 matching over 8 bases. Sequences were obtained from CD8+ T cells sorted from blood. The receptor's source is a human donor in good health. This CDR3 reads CASSQTGVGTEAFF. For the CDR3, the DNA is TGTGCCAGCAGCCAGACAGGGGTGGGCACTGAAGCTTTCTTT. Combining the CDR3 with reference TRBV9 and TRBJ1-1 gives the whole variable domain DSGVTQTPKHLITATGQRVTLRCSPRSGDLSVYWYQQSLDQGLQFLIQYYNGEERAKGNILERFSAQQFPDLHSELNLSSLELGDSALYFCASSQTGVGTEAFFGQGTRLTVV.